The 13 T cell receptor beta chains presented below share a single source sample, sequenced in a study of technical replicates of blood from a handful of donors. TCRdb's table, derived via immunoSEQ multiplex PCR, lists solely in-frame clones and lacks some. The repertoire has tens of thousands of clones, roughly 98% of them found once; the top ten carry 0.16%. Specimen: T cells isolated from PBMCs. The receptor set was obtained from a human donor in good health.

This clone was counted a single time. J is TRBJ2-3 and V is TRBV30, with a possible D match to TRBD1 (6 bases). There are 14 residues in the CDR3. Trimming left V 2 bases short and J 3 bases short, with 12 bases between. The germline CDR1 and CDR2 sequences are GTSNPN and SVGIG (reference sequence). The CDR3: CAWSLQGKTDTQYF. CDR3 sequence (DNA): TGTGCCTGGAGTTTACAGGGTAAAACAGATACGCAGTATTTT.

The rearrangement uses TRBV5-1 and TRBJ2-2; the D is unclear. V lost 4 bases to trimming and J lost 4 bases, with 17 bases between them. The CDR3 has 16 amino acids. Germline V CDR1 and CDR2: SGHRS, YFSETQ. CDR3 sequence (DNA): TGCGCCAGCAGCCCCACAGTGGGCAAGAGCACCGGGGAGCTGTTTTTT. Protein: CASSPTVGKSTGELFF.

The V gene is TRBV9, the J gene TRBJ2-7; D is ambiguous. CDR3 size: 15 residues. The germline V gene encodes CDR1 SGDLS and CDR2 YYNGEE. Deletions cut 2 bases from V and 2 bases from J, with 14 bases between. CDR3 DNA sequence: TGTGCCAGCAGCGTTTCTGACGGCGGCCCCTACGAGCAGTACTTC. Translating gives CASSVSDGGPYEQYF.

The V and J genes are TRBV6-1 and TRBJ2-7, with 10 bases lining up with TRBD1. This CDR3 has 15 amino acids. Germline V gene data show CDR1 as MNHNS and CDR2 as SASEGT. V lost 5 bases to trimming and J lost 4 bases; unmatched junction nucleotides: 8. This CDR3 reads CASSPGTGDLYEQYF. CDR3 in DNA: TGTGCCAGCAGTCCCGGGACAGGGGATCTTTACGAGCAGTACTTC.

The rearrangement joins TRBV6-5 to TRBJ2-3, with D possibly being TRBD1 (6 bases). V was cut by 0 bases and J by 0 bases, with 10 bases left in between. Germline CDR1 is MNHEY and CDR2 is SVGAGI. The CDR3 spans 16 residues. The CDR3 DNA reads TGTGCCAGCAGTTACTCGACGGACAGAAGCACAGATACGCAGTATTTT. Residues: CASSYSTDRSTDTQYF.

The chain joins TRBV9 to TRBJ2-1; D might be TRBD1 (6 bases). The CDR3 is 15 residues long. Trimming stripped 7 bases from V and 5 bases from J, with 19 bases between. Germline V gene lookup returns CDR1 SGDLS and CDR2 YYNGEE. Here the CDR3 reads CASGMGGGLHNEQFF. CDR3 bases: TGTGCCAGCGGGATGGGTGGGGGCCTTCACAATGAGCAGTTCTTC.

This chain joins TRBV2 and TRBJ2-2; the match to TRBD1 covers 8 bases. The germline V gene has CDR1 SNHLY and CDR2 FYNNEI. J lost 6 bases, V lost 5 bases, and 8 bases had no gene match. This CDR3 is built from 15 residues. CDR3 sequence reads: CASSTTGEGSGELFF. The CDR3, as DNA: TGTGCCAGCAGTACGACAGGGGAAGGGTCCGGGGAGCTGTTTTTT. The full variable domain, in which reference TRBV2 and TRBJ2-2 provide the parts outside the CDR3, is EPEVTQTPSHQVTQMGQEVILRCVPISNHLYFYWYRQILGQKVEFLVSFYNNEISEKSEIFDDQFSVERPDGSNFTLKIRSTKLEDSAMYFCASSTTGEGSGELFFGEGSRLTVL.

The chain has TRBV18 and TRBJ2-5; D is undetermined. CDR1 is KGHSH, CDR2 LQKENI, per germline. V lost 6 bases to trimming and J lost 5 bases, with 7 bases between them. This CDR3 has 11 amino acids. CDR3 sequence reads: CASSPAETQYF. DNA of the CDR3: TGTGCCAGCTCGCCAGCGGAGACCCAGTACTTC.

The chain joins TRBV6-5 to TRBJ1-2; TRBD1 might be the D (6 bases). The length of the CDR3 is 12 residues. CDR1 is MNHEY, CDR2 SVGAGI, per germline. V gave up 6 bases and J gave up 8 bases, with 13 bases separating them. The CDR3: CASSLTGRGYTF. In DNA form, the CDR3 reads TGTGCCAGCAGCCTCACAGGGAGAGGCTACACCTTC.

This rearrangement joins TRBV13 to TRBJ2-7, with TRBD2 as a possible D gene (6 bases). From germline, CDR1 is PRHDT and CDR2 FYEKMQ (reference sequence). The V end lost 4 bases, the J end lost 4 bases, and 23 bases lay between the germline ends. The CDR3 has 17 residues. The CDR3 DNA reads TGTGCCAGCAGCTCCGGAGGGGCAGGTCGTGGTTTTTACGAGCAGTACTTC. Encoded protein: CASSSGGAGRGFYEQYF. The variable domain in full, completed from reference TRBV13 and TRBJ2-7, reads AAGVIQSPRHLIKEKRETATLKCYPIPRHDTVYWYQQGPGQDPQFLISFYEKMQSDKGSIPDRFSAQQFSDYHSELNMSSLELGDSALYFCASSSGGAGRGFYEQYFGPGTRLTVT.

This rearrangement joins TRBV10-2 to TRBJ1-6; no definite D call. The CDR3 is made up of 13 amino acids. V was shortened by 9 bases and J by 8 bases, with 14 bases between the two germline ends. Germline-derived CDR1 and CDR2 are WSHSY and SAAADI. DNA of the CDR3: TGCGCCAGTCAGGAAACCGTGGATTCACCCCTCCACTTT. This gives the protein CASQETVDSPLHF.

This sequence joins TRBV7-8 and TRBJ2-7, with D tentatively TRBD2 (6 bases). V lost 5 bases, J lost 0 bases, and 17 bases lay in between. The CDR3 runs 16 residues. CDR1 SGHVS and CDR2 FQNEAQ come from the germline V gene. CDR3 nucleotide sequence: TGTGCCAGCAGCCAAGAAGCGGGTAGAAGCTCCTACGAGCAGTACTTC. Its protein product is CASSQEAGRSSYEQYF.

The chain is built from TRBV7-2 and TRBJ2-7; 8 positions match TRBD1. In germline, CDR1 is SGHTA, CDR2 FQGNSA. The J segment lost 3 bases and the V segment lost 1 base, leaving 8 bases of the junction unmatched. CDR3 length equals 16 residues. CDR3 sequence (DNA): TGTGCCAGCAGCTTAGTTGGTGGACAGGGTGGCTACGAGCAGTACTTC. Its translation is CASSLVGGQGGYEQYF.